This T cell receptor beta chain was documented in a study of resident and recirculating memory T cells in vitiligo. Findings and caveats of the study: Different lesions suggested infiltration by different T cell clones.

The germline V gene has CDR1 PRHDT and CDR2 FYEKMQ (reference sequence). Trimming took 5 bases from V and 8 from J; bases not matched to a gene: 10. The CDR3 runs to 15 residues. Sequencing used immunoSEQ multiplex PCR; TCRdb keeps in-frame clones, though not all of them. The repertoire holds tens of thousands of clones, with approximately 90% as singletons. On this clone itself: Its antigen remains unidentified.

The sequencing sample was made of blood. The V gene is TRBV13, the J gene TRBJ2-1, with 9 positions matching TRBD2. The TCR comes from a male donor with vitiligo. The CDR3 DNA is TGTGCCAGCAGCGGCGGGACTAGCTATAGGCATGAGCAGTTCTTC. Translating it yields CASSGGTSYRHEQFF.